This TCR beta chain was identified during a study of blood T cell repertoires in COVID-19. TCRdb's copy holds only in-frame clones and misses some; the assay was immunoSEQ multiplex PCR. The table includes around 320,000 clones, roughly 87% detected once. V shed 4 bases, J shed 2 bases, and the junction held 22 bases outside the gene matches. This CDR3 comprises 20 residues. Germline CDR1 and CDR2: MDHEN and SYDVKM. This chain connects TRBV28 to TRBJ1-2, with 7 positions matching TRBD1. The sequencing input was peripheral blood. The sequence was obtained from a man aged 18 to 30 with active or convalescent COVID-19. CDR3 in amino acids: CASSSIRTRDRARTNYGYTF. The CDR3 DNA follows: TGTGCCAGCAGTTCAATCCGGACTCGGGACAGAGCAAGAACCAACTATGGCTACACCTTC.